The clone carrying this T cell receptor beta chain was seen a handful of times. Its antigen is currently unknown. 13 Jbeta primers and 60 Vbeta primers were used for the PCR. Here immunoSEQ multiplex PCR was the method, and the copy in TCRdb shows in-frame clones only, minus some. The table has 55,000 to 70,000 clones, about 74% seen once. The data stem from a study of cytomegalovirus exposure and HLA in healthy donors. Study-level results: With later analysis, a missense DCLRE1C variant became linked to TCR beta V- and J-gene trimming.

Material: PBMCs. The source is a woman aged 55-69 years in good health and CMV-seropositive.

The CDR3 here is CASSPGTGLLYEQYF. For the CDR3, the DNA is TGCGCCAGCAGTCCCGGGACAGGGCTCCTTTACGAGCAGTACTTC. The rearrangement joins TRBV5-1 to TRBJ2-7, with 9 nucleotides matching TRBD1. Trimming cost V 5 bases and J 4 bases; bases outside gene matches: 10. This CDR3 has 15 residues. Germline V gene data show CDR1 as SGHRS and CDR2 as YFSETQ.